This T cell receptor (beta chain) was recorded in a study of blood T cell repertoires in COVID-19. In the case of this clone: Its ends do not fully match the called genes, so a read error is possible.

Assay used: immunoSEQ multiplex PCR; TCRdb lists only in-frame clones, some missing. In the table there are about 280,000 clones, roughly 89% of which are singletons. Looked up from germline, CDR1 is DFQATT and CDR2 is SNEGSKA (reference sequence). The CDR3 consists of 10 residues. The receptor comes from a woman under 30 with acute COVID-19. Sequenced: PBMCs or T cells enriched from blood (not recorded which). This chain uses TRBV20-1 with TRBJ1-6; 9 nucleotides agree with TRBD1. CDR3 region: CRPGGGQGAF. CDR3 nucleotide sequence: TGCAGGCCGGGTGGGGGACAGGGTGCCTTT.